One and the same sample provided the 26 T cell receptor beta chains below, sequenced in a study of shared clonotypes between healthy human individuals. Positive CCR7 selection of CD45RO-negative cells yielded the naive CD8 cells, and terminally differentiated effector memory CD45RA+ cells were excluded. Only in-frame clones appear in the TCRdb table, and some are missing; sequencing was by immunoSEQ multiplex PCR. The table lists about 2 million clones, approximately 94% of them singletons. Sequencing input: naive CD8+ T cells sorted from blood. The source of these receptors is a man aged 18 to 35 in good health.

About this clone itself: The junction shows a germline mismatch at one end, possibly a read error. The chain recombines TRBV4-1 with TRBJ1-1; unclear D gene. Germline CDR1 reads MGHRA; CDR2 reads YSYEKL. This CDR3 is built from 12 residues. CDR3 nucleotides: TGCGCCAGCAGTCAAGATAGCACTGAAGCTTTCTTT. Its protein product is CASSQDSTEAFF.

The rearrangement joins TRBV5-1 to TRBJ2-3, with 13 bases lining up with TRBD2. V was clipped by 0 bases and J by 4 bases; unmatched bases: 8. CDR1 SGHRS and CDR2 YFSETQ come from the germline V gene. This CDR3 has 18 residues. DNA for the CDR3: TGCGCCAGCAGCTTGGCGTCCCGACTAGCGGGGGGCCCAGATACGCAGTATTTT. Its translation is CASSLASRLAGGPDTQYF.

The chain employs TRBV7-9 and TRBJ2-1, with D possibly being TRBD2 (6 bases). CDR1 is SEHNR, CDR2 FQNEAQ, per germline (reference sequence). The CDR3 has 13 residues. The V gene lost 6 bases and the J gene lost 8 bases, with 14 bases spanning the gap. This CDR3 is CASRPPSEDEQFF. As DNA, the CDR3 is TGTGCCAGCAGACCTCCTAGCGAGGATGAGCAGTTCTTC.

The chain carries TRBV5-4 and TRBJ2-7, with 9 positions matching TRBD1. The CDR3 length is 14 residues. Germline lookup yields CDR1 SGHNT and CDR2 YYREEE (reference sequence). J lost 7 bases, V lost 2 bases, and 7 bases had no gene match. The CDR3 protein is CASSLTGGSLEQYF. CDR3 DNA: TGTGCCAGCAGCTTAACAGGGGGCTCTCTTGAGCAGTACTTC.

The chain employs TRBV7-2 and TRBJ2-7; TRBD1 might be the D (8 bases). The germline V and J ends were trimmed by 2 bases and 3 bases, with 20 bases remaining between them. CDR3 length: 17 amino acids. The germline CDR1 and CDR2 sequences are SGHTA and FQGNSA. The DNA for the CDR3 is TGTGCCAGCAGCTTAAACAGGGGGGGTGGATCTTACTACGAGCAGTACTTC. Its translation: CASSLNRGGGSYYEQYF.

Details on this clone: Within the sample, other DNA sequences also encode this same CDR3. The rearrangement uses TRBV9 and TRBJ2-7; 7 nucleotides align to TRBD1. V lost 4 bases, J lost 3 bases, and 4 bases stayed unmatched. CDR3 length: 13 amino acids. The germline V gene encodes CDR1 SGDLS and CDR2 YYNGEE. In DNA, the CDR3 is TGTGCCAGCAGCCGAGGGGACAGCTACGAGCAGTACTTC. Translated: CASSRGDSYEQYF. Filled out from reference TRBV9 and TRBJ2-7, the complete variable domain reads DSGVTQTPKHLITATGQRVTLRCSPRSGDLSVYWYQQSLDQGLQFLIQYYNGEERAKGNILERFSAQQFPDLHSELNLSSLELGDSALYFCASSRGDSYEQYFGPGTRLTVT.

The J gene is TRBJ1-5, the V gene TRBV29-1, with D tentatively TRBD1 (5 bases). Deletions cut 0 bases from V and 5 bases from J, with 8 bases between. This CDR3 is built from 13 residues. Per germline, CDR1 SQVTM and CDR2 ANQGSEA. The chain's CDR3 is CSVEEGGDQPQHF. CDR3 nucleotides: TGCAGCGTTGAAGAGGGGGGGGATCAGCCCCAGCATTTT.

The chain couples TRBV4-3 to TRBJ2-1; weak D call: TRBD1 (6 bases). V dropped 2 bases and J dropped 0 bases, with 11 bases sitting between them. Germline CDR1 reads LGHNA; CDR2 reads YSLEER. This CDR3 has 16 residues. This CDR3 is CASSQIEGVSYNEQFF. The CDR3 DNA reads as TGCGCCAGCAGCCAAATAGAGGGGGTCTCCTACAATGAGCAGTTCTTC.

The chain carries TRBV7-8 and TRBJ1-4; D not certain. Germline loops: CDR1 SGHVS, CDR2 FQNEAQ. The CDR3 runs to 17 residues. Trimming removed 1 base from V and 3 bases from J, with 15 bases in between. DNA for the CDR3: TGTGCCAGCAGCTTAGTCGAACACGGACTCCCTAATGAAAAACTGTTTTTT. The encoded protein is CASSLVEHGLPNEKLFF. The whole variable domain, remainder taken from reference TRBV7-8 and TRBJ1-4, is GAGVSQSPRYKVAKRGQDVALRCDPISGHVSLFWYQQALGQGPEFLTYFQNEAQLDKSGLPSDRFFAERPEGSVSTLKIQRTQQEDSAVYLCASSLVEHGLPNEKLFFGSGTQLSVL.

The chain couples TRBV12-2 to TRBJ2-7; TRBD1, as called in the table, went unchecked against the DNA. TRBV12-2 is a documented pseudogene. This CDR3 comprises 18 residues. CDR3 residues: CASRLGQGLSFLSYEQYF. For the CDR3, the DNA is TGTGCAAGTCGCTTAGGACAGGGGCTTTCTTTCCTTTCCTACGAGCAGTACTTC.

To note about this clone: The sample holds other DNA sequences that translate to the same CDR3. The V call is TRBV5-1, the J call TRBJ1-4; D unclear. V was pared by 5 bases and J by 7 bases, with 12 bases between. The CDR3 is made up of 13 amino acids. Germline V gene data show CDR1 as SGHRS and CDR2 as YFSETQ. CDR3 bases: TGCGCCAGCAGGACACCCGAGGGTGAAAAACTGTTTTTT. Protein: CASRTPEGEKLFF.

Concerning this clone itself: At the DNA level, this CDR3 is encoded by other sequences in the same sample as well. This chain links TRBV27 with TRBJ1-6; 9 nucleotides match TRBD1. Germline lookup yields CDR1 MNHEY and CDR2 SMNVEV (reference sequence). With 7 bases clipped from V and 7 bases from J, the junction kept 5 bases outside the gene matches. This CDR3 comprises 14 residues. CDR3 DNA: TGTGCCAGCACCCTGACAGGGGGGAATTCACCCCTCCACTTT. This gives the protein CASTLTGGNSPLHF.

A note on this clone: The sample carries other DNA sequences with the same CDR3. The chain couples TRBV5-6 to TRBJ2-7; D possibly corresponds to TRBD1 (6 bases). V lost 0 bases and J 3 bases, leaving 10 bases between the germline ends. The germline CDR1 and CDR2 sequences are SGHDT and YYEEEE. The CDR3 consists of 14 residues. The CDR3 coding sequence is TGTGCCAGCAGCTTGGGGGGGCCAAGCTACGAGCAGTACTTC. This gives the protein CASSLGGPSYEQYF.

This clone is a singleton in its sample. The V and J genes are TRBV5-1 and TRBJ2-5; a possible D gene is TRBD2 (6 bases). Deletions cut 5 bases from V and 5 bases from J, with 19 bases between. The CDR3 sequence is 15 residues long. Germline V lookup: CDR1 SGHRS, CDR2 YFSETQ. The CDR3 loop is CASSSEGGITETQYF. Written as DNA, the CDR3 is TGCGCCAGCAGTTCCGAGGGCGGGATCACGGAGACCCAGTACTTC.

This chain uses TRBV28 with TRBJ2-1, with 8 bases aligning to TRBD2. Trimming took 2 bases from V and 8 from J; bases not matched to a gene: 8. The germline V gene encodes CDR1 MDHEN and CDR2 SYDVKM. The CDR3 consists of 15 residues. This CDR3 is CASSLRREVQDEQFF. As DNA, the CDR3 is TGTGCCAGCAGTTTACGGCGGGAGGTTCAGGATGAGCAGTTCTTC.

This sequence joins TRBV9 and TRBJ2-7; D may be TRBD1 or TRBD2 (5 bases each). The V end lost 4 bases, the J end lost 1 base, and 15 bases lay between the germline ends. Germline V gene lookup returns CDR1 SGDLS and CDR2 YYNGEE. This CDR3 has 15 residues. The CDR3 DNA reads TGTGCCAGCAGCATCCGGGACGGCCCTTCCTACGAGCAGTACTTC. As protein: CASSIRDGPSYEQYF. Based on the CDR3 plus reference TRBV9 and TRBJ2-7, the full variable domain is DSGVTQTPKHLITATGQRVTLRCSPRSGDLSVYWYQQSLDQGLQFLIQYYNGEERAKGNILERFSAQQFPDLHSELNLSSLELGDSALYFCASSIRDGPSYEQYFGPGTRLTVT.

The V and J genes are TRBV2 and TRBJ2-2; D perhaps matches TRBD1 (5 bases). This CDR3 has 16 residues. Trimming left V 3 bases short and J 5 bases short, with 16 bases between. Germline CDR1 reads SNHLY; CDR2 reads FYNNEI. The CDR3 protein is CASSDPWGAGTGELFF. For the CDR3, the DNA is TGTGCCAGCAGTGATCCCTGGGGCGCCGGGACCGGGGAGCTGTTTTTT.

The chain combines TRBV28 with TRBJ1-2; D unclear. This CDR3 has 14 amino acids. Deletions cut 2 bases from V and 8 bases from J, with 15 bases between. Germline V gives CDR1 MDHEN, CDR2 SYDVKM. The CDR3 here is CASSLVGSDGGYTF. CDR3 DNA: TGTGCCAGCAGTTTAGTGGGATCTGATGGGGGCTACACCTTC.

This clone was seen a few times. The chain employs TRBV19 and TRBJ1-1; D not certain. Trimming removed 0 bases from V and 7 bases from J, with 12 bases in between. This CDR3 region has 14 residues. CDR1 LNHDA and CDR2 SQIVND come from the germline V gene (reference sequence). CDR3 nucleotides: TGTGCCAGTAGTATAGATAATAGACAACTTGAAGCTTTCTTT. Translating gives CASSIDNRQLEAFF.

This sequence joins TRBV2 and TRBJ1-5, with D possibly TRBD1 on 5 matching bases. The CDR3 totals 15 residues. Germline CDR1 reads SNHLY; CDR2 reads FYNNEI. The ends were cut back, 2 bases at V and 2 bases at J, with 10 bases in the middle. The CDR3 loop is CASSEHGAGNQPQHF. DNA of the CDR3: TGTGCCAGCAGTGAACACGGGGCGGGCAATCAGCCCCAGCATTTT.

About this clone itself: This specimen includes other DNA sequences encoding the same CDR3. CDR3 amino acids: CASSQDRGQGYEQYF. The CDR3 coding sequence is TGCGCCAGCAGCCAAGATCGGGGACAGGGATACGAGCAGTACTTC. The chain has TRBV4-1 and TRBJ2-7, with TRBD1 matching 9 bases. Germline V gene sequence: CDR1 MGHRA, CDR2 YSYEKL. The trim removed 0 bases at V and 4 bases at J, leaving 4 bases unmatched. This CDR3 has 15 residues.

This chain links TRBV7-9 with TRBJ2-2, with TRBD1 as a possible D gene (5 bases). CDR3 length: 15 amino acids. The germline V gene encodes CDR1 SEHNR and CDR2 FQNEAQ (reference sequence). Trimming cost V 10 bases and J 2 bases, with 17 bases left between them. The CDR3 nucleotides read TGTGCCATCCCTTCGACAGATCCTAACACCGGGGAGCTGTTTTTT. Translation gives CAIPSTDPNTGELFF. The full variable domain, rest sourced from reference TRBV7-9 and TRBJ2-2, is DTGVSQNPRHKITKRGQNVTFRCDPISEHNRLYWYRQTLGQGPEFLTYFQNEAQLEKSRLLSDRFSAERPKGSFSTLEIQRTEQGDSAMYLCAIPSTDPNTGELFFGEGSRLTVL.

This chain links TRBV5-1 with TRBJ2-4, with D perhaps TRBD2 (5 bases). The V and J ends lost 3 bases and 5 bases respectively, with 6 bases between them. CDR1 and CDR2 (germline): SGHRS, YFSETQ. The CDR3 covers 12 residues. For the CDR3, the DNA is TGCGCCAGCAGCTCGGAGGAAAACATTCAGTACTTC. It translates to CASSSEENIQYF.

V is TRBV5-6 and J is TRBJ2-7, with unresolved D. Germline V gene sequence: CDR1 SGHDT, CDR2 YYEEEE. The CDR3 runs to 15 residues. Deletions cut 3 bases from V and 2 bases from J, with 15 bases between. CDR3: CASSWVRMGTYEQYF. CDR3 bases: TGTGCCAGCAGCTGGGTCCGAATGGGTACCTACGAGCAGTACTTC.

Points on this clone: A junction boundary mismatches the germline segment, possibly from a read error. The genes are TRBV13 and TRBJ1-4, with TRBD1 matching 7 bases. The CDR3 loop spans 14 amino acids. The germline V gene has CDR1 PRHDT and CDR2 FYEKMQ (reference sequence). CDR3 nucleotide sequence: TGTGCCAGCAGCTTAACAGGGGAAAATGAAAAATTGTTTTTT. The encoded protein is CASSLTGENEKLFF.

V is TRBV7-9 and J is TRBJ1-2; 8 bases are shared with TRBD1. The germline V gene encodes CDR1 SEHNR and CDR2 FQNEAQ (reference sequence). CDR3 length equals 16 residues. V trimming: 0 bases; J trimming: 2 bases; junction bases outside the gene matches: 5. CDR3 loop: CASSLAPQGANYGYTF. The CDR3 DNA is TGTGCCAGCAGCTTAGCCCCTCAGGGGGCGAACTATGGCTACACCTTC.